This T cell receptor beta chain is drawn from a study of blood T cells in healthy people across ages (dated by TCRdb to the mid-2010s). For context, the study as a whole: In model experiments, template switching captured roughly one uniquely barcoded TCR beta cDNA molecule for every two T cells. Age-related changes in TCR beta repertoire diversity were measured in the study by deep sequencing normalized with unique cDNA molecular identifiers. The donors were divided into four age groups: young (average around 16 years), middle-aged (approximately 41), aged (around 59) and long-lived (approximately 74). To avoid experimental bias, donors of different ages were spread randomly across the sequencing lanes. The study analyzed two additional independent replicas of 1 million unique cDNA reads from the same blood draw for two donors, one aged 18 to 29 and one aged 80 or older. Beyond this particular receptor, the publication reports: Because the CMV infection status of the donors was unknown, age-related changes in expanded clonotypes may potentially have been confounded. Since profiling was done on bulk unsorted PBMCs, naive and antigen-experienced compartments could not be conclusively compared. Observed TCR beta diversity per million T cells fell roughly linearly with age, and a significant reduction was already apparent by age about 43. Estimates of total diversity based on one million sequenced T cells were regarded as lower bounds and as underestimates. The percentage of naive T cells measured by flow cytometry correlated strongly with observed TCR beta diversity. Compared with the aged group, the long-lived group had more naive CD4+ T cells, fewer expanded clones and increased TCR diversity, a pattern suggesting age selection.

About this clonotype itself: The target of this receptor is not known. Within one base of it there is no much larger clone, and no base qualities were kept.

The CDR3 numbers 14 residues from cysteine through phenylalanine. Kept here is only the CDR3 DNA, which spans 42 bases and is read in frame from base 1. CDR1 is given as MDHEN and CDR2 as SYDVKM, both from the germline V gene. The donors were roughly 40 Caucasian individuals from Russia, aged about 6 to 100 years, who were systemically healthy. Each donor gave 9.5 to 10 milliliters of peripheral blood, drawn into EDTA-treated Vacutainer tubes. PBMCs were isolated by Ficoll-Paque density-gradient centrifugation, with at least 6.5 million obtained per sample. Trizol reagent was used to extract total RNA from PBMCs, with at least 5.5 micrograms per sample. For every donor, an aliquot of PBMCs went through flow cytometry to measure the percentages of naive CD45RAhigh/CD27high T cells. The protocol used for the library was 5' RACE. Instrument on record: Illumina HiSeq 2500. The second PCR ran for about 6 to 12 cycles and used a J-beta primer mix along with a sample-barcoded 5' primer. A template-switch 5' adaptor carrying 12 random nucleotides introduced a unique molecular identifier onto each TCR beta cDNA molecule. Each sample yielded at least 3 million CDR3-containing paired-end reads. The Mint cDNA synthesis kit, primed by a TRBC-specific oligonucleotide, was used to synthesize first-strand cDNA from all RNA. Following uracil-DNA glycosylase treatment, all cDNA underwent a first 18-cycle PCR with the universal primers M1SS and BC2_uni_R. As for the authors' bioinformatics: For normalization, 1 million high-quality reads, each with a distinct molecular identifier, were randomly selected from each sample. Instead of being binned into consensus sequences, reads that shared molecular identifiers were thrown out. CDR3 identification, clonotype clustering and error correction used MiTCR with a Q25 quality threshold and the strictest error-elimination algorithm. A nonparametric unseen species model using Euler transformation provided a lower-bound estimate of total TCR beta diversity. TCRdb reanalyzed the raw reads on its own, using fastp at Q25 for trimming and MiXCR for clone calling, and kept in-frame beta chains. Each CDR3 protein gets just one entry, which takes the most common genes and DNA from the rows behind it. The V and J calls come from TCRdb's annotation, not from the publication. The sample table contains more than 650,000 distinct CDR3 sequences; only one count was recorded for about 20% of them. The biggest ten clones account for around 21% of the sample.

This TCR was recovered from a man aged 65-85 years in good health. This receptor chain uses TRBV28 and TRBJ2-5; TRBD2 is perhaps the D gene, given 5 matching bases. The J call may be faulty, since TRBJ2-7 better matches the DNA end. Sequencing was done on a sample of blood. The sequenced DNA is TGTGCCAGCAGTCCCAGAGGGCACAACTACGAGCAGTACTTC. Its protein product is CASSPRGHNYEQYF.